This TCR beta chain is from a study of blood T cells in healthy people across ages. The study, taken as a whole, reports: While age rose, TCR beta diversity per million T cells dropped in a roughly linear way. The study found TCR beta diversity correlated strongly with naive T cell percentage. One million T cells yielded diversity estimates that were considered underestimates.

PCR was performed a second time for about 7 to 12 cycles using a sample-barcoded 5' primer and a J-beta primer mix. TCRdb passed the 5' RACE reads through MiXCR, listing each CDR3 protein once. This table has hundreds of thousands of distinct CDR3 sequences, roughly 31% appearing once. Trimming shortened V by 7 bases and J by 0 bases, and 7 bases separated the two germline ends. There are 13 residues in the CDR3. Germline CDR1 is WSHSY and CDR2 is SAAADI. This clonotype was counted many times. What it recognizes is unknown. The material sequenced was blood. The clonotype was recovered from a woman at least 80 years old in good health. The chain carries TRBV10-2 and TRBJ2-1, with D possibly being TRBD1 or TRBD2 (6 bases each). The chain's CDR3 is CASKGGSYNEQFF. The CDR3 bases are TGCGCCAGCAAGGGGGGCTCCTACAATGAGCAGTTCTTC.